Listed here is a single T cell receptor beta chain. This CDR3 contains 13 residues. The germline V gene encodes CDR1 GTSNPN and CDR2 SVGIG (reference sequence). The V segment lost 2 bases and the J segment 4 bases; nucleotides outside the gene matches: 3. This library used roughly 400 ng RNA and molecular barcoded adaptors spanning alpha/delta and beta/gamma chains. Each CDR3 protein gets one entry after TCRdb re-called the reads with MiXCR. The sample has 60,000 or so distinct CDR3 sequences, roughly 20% seen once. The data derive from a study of read filtering for tumor transcriptome and immune sequencing. At the time of active disease, bone marrow was collected from every patient.

The chain couples TRBV30 to TRBJ2-5; 8 positions agree with TRBD2. What was sequenced was a population of CD138-negative cells sorted from bone marrow. The receptor's source is a donor at least 40 years old with multiple myeloma. Here the CDR3 reads CAWSNGGGETQYF. The CDR3 DNA sequence: TGTGCCTGGAGTAACGGGGGGGGAGAGACCCAGTACTTC.